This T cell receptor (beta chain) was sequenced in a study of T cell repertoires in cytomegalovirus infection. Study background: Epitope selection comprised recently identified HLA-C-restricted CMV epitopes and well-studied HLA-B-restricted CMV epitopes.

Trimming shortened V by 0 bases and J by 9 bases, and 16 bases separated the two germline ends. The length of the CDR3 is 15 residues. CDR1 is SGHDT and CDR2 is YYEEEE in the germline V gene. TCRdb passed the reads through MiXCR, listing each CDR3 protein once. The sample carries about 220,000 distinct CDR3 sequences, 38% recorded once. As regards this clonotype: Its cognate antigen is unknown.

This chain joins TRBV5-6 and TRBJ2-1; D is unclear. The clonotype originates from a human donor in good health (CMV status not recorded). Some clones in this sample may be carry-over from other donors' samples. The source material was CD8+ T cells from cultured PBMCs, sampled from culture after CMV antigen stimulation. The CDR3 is CASSLANGIGFEQFF. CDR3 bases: TGTGCCAGCAGCTTGGCCAATGGGATTGGGTTTGAGCAGTTCTTC.